This passage covers 18 T cell receptor beta chains from one sample sequenced in a study of shared T cell receptors in the human thymus. The method was immunoSEQ multiplex PCR; TCRdb's version includes in-frame clones alone and lacks a portion of them. The table has hundreds of thousands of clones, over 75% seen once; the top ten hold 0.0094%. The data also belong to a second study, concerning human thymus T cells.

Input material: thymocytes. All receptors derive from a boy less than two years old with a congenital heart defect.

The chain links TRBV14 to TRBJ2-1; 8 nucleotides agree with TRBD1. J gave up 4 bases and V 3 bases, and 11 bases lay outside the gene matches. Germline CDR1 reads SGHDN; CDR2 reads FVKESK. The CDR3 is 17 amino acids. CDR3 residues: CASSQDSGTGFYNEQFF. The CDR3, as DNA: TGTGCCAGCAGCCAGGACTCCGGGACAGGATTTTACAATGAGCAGTTCTTC.

The gene calls are TRBV11-3 and TRBJ2-1, with 8 bases lining up with TRBD2. Germline V gene data show CDR1 as SGHNT and CDR2 as YENEEA. The J segment lost 7 bases and the V segment lost 5 bases, leaving 19 bases of the junction unmatched. The CDR3 consists of 18 residues. CDR3 amino acids: CASSQASNSGTKTNEQFF. In DNA, the CDR3 is TGTGCCAGCAGCCAGGCCAGTAATAGCGGGACAAAGACGAATGAGCAGTTCTTC.

The V gene is TRBV7-9, the J gene TRBJ2-1; 8 positions agree with TRBD1. CDR1 SEHNR and CDR2 FQNEAQ come from the germline V gene (reference sequence). The CDR3 covers 15 residues. Trimming took 5 bases from V and 8 from J; bases not matched to a gene: 11. CDR3 nucleotides: TGTGCCAGCAGCCCGGCGGCAGGGGGCGCCGATGAGCAGTTCTTC. It codes for CASSPAAGGADEQFF.

V and J are TRBV27 and TRBJ2-3, with 7 bases lining up with TRBD1. Germline trimming cut 5 bases from V and 1 base from J; bases unmatched to any gene: 15. Germline-derived CDR1 and CDR2 are MNHEY and SMNVEV (reference sequence). The CDR3 spans 18 residues. CDR3 coding DNA: TGTGCCAGCAGTAGGTCGAAAAGGGGGCCTATGGGCACAGATACGCAGTATTTT. Translating it yields CASSRSKRGPMGTDTQYF.

The chain uses TRBV19 and TRBJ1-3; the match to TRBD1 covers 7 bases. The CDR3 covers 14 residues. CDR1 and CDR2 from the germline V gene are LNHDA and SQIVND (reference sequence). The V and J ends lost 6 bases and 3 bases, in that order; junction bases with no gene match: 5. CDR3 amino acids: CASRPDRDGNTIYF. The CDR3 nucleotides are TGTGCCAGTAGGCCAGACAGGGATGGAAACACCATATATTTT.

This sequence joins TRBV6-1 and TRBJ1-3; D is ambiguous. Looked up from germline, CDR1 is MNHNS and CDR2 is SASEGT. The CDR3 is made up of 12 amino acids. With 7 bases removed from V and 3 bases from J, the gap between germline ends came to 7 bases. The DNA for the CDR3 is TGTGCCAGCAAACTTGGTGGAAACACCATATATTTT. Translating it yields CASKLGGNTIYF.

This clone was found a few times. This chain uses TRBV18 with TRBJ2-7; a weak D match, TRBD2 (5 bases). V gave up 0 bases and J gave up 1 base, with 7 bases separating them. From germline, CDR1 is KGHSH and CDR2 LQKENI. This CDR3 region has 14 residues. As DNA, the CDR3 is TGTGCCAGCTCACCACCGGGGAGATCCTACGAGCAGTACTTC. Protein sequence: CASSPPGRSYEQYF.

This sequence joins TRBV27 and TRBJ2-7, with D perhaps matching TRBD2 (5 bases). The length of the CDR3 is 15 residues. The V and J ends lost 5 bases and 2 bases respectively, with 16 bases between them. In germline, CDR1 is MNHEY, CDR2 SMNVEV (reference sequence). The CDR3 region has the DNA TGTGCCAGCAGTCCGGTGATGGACGGGACCTACGAGCAGTACTTC. This sequence encodes CASSPVMDGTYEQYF.

J is TRBJ2-5 and V is TRBV19; maybe TRBD2 (5 bases). This CDR3 spans 12 amino acids. Germline V CDR1 and CDR2: LNHDA, SQIVND (reference sequence). V lost 5 bases to trimming and J lost 5 bases, with 9 bases between them. CDR3 amino acids: CASSRGAETQYF. Here the CDR3 DNA reads TGTGCCAGTAGTCGGGGTGCGGAGACCCAGTACTTC.

The chain carries TRBV4-3 and TRBJ2-3, with 11 nucleotides matching TRBD2. The CDR3 contains 18 residues. Trimming cost V 2 bases and J 0 bases; bases outside gene matches: 7. Germline V gene sequence: CDR1 LGHNA, CDR2 YSLEER. CDR3 bases: TGCGCCAGCAGCCAACGACTAGCGGGGAGTTCTAGCACAGATACGCAGTATTTT. As protein: CASSQRLAGSSSTDTQYF.

This sequence joins TRBV11-2 and TRBJ2-5; possible D gene TRBD1, 6 bases. There are 15 residues in the CDR3. Germline V gene data show CDR1 as SGHAT and CDR2 as FQNNGV. The V and J ends lost 8 bases and 2 bases respectively, with 18 bases between them. The CDR3 DNA reads TGTGCCAGCGCTCCCGGTACAGGGCTACAAGAGACCCAGTACTTC. It is translated as CASAPGTGLQETQYF.

V gene TRBV2 combines with J gene TRBJ1-4; 9 bases match TRBD1. V dropped 6 bases and J dropped 5; count of bases not matched to a gene: 4. The CDR3 has 14 residues. The germline CDR1 and CDR2 sequences are SNHLY and FYNNEI. The CDR3 bases are TGTGCCAGCAGCACAGGGGGCGTCAATGAAAAACTGTTTTTT. It yields the protein CASSTGGVNEKLFF. Combining the CDR3 with reference TRBV2 and TRBJ1-4 gives the whole variable domain EPEVTQTPSHQVTQMGQEVILRCVPISNHLYFYWYRQILGQKVEFLVSFYNNEISEKSEIFDDQFSVERPDGSNFTLKIRSTKLEDSAMYFCASSTGGVNEKLFFGSGTQLSVL.

The chain employs TRBV28 and TRBJ2-3; no definite D call. Trimming shortened V by 8 bases and J by 6 bases, and 18 bases separated the two germline ends. This CDR3 contains 14 residues. Germline CDR1 is MDHEN and CDR2 is SYDVKM. The CDR3 reads CASSLEAVTDTQYF. CDR3 sequence (DNA): TGTGCCAGCTCCTTAGAGGCGGTCACGGATACGCAGTATTTT. Based on the CDR3 plus reference TRBV28 and TRBJ2-3, the full variable domain is DVKVTQSSRYLVKRTGEKVFLECVQDMDHENMFWYRQDPGLGLRLIYFSYDVKMKEKGDIPEGYSVSREKKERFSLILESASTNQTSMYLCASSLEAVTDTQYFGPGTRLTVL.

The chain couples TRBV19 to TRBJ2-5, with TRBD1 identical over 8 bases. The CDR3 consists of 17 residues. The J segment lost 2 bases and the V segment lost 6 bases, leaving 14 bases of the junction unmatched. Germline lookup yields CDR1 LNHDA and CDR2 SQIVND (reference sequence). CDR3 sequence reads: CASRNHHRDRLQETQYF. The CDR3 region has the DNA TGTGCCAGTAGGAACCACCACCGGGACAGGCTACAAGAGACCCAGTACTTC.

The V call is TRBV5-3, the J call TRBJ1-2, with 7 bases that match TRBD1. TRBV5-3 is an ORF, and what it does is uncertain. This CDR3 has 17 amino acids. The V gene end was trimmed by 5 bases and the J gene end by 0 bases; junction bases not matched to a gene: 13. CDR3 DNA: TGTGCCAGAAGGCCGGCTTTGACAGGGACAGCTAACTATGGCTACACCTTC. The encoded protein is CARRPALTGTANYGYTF.

This chain joins TRBV5-1 and TRBJ1-1; D not certain. Germline CDR1 and CDR2: SGHRS and YFSETQ. The ends were cut back, 6 bases at V and 1 base at J, with 7 bases in the middle. This CDR3 region has 12 residues. The CDR3 protein is CASNGENTEAFF. In DNA, the CDR3 is TGCGCCAGCAACGGGGAGAACACTGAAGCTTTCTTT.

This clone was seen once. The V gene is TRBV5-5, the J gene TRBJ2-7; TRBD1 is a possible D gene (6 bases). Deletions cut 4 bases from V and 3 bases from J, with 14 bases between. CDR3 length: 14 residues. Per the germline V gene, CDR1 is SGHKS and CDR2 is YYEKEE (reference sequence). Here the CDR3 reads CASSVRDTYYEQYF. DNA for the CDR3: TGTGCCAGCAGCGTTCGGGACACCTACTACGAGCAGTACTTC.

Remarks on this clone: The identical CDR3 is also encoded by other nucleotide sequences in the sample. The rearrangement uses TRBV28 and TRBJ2-5; 14 bases agree with TRBD2. The CDR3 sequence is 16 residues long. V trimming: 5 bases; J trimming: 5 bases; junction bases outside the gene matches: 7. Per the germline V gene, CDR1 is MDHEN and CDR2 is SYDVKM. CDR3 nucleotide sequence: TGTGCCAGCAGTCCGAGACTAGCGGGAGGGCCCGAGACCCAGTACTTC. Its protein product is CASSPRLAGGPETQYF.